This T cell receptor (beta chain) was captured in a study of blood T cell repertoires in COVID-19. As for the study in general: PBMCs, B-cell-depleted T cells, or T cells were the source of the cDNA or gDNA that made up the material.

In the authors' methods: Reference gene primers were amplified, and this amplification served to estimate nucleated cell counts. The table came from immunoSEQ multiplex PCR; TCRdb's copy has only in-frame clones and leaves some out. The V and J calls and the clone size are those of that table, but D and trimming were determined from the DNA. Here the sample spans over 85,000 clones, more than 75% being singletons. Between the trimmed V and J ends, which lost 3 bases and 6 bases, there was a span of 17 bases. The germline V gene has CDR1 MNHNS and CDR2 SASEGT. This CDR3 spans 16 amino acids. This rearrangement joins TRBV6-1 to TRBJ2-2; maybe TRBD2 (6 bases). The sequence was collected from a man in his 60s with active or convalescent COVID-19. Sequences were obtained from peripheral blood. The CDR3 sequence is CASSDPGGQRAGELFF. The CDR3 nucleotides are TGTGCCAGCAGTGATCCCGGGGGTCAGCGGGCCGGGGAGCTGTTTTTT.